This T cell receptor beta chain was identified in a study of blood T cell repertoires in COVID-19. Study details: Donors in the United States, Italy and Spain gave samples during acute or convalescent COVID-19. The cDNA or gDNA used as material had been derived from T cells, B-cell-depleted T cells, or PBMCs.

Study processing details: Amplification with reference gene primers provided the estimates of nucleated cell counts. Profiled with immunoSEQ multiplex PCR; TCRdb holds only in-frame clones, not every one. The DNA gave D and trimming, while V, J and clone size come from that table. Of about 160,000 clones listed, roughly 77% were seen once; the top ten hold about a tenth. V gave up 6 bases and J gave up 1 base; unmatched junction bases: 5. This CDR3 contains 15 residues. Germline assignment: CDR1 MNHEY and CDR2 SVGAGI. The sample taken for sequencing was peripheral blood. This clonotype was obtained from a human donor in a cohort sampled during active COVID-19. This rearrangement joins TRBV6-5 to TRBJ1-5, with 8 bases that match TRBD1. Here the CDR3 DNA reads TGTGCCAGCAGCCCGGACAGGGTAAGCAATCAGCCCCAGCATTTT. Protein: CASSPDRVSNQPQHF.